This T cell receptor (beta chain) stems from a study of shared clonotypes between healthy human individuals. Across the study: Each donor's CD8 memory used one plate, CD8 naive two, each CD4 subset three.

Turning to this clone: Its matching antigen is unknown.

Study findings and constraints: Rarefaction exposed incomplete sorted-subset sequencing despite large depth.

Some 30,000 T cell genomes (roughly 190 ng DNA) went into each sorted-subset replicate. This table comes from immunoSEQ multiplex PCR, and its TCRdb copy is limited to in-frame clones, with some not included. Of a few million clones in the sample, approximately 96% were seen once. The germline V and J ends were trimmed by 8 bases and 0 bases, with 7 bases remaining between them. Germline V gives CDR1 SGHAT, CDR2 FQNNGV. The CDR3 has 12 residues. This TCR came from a man aged 18 to 29 in good health. J is TRBJ1-1 and V is TRBV11-2; tentatively, D is TRBD1 (6 bases). The sample taken for sequencing was naive CD4+ T cells sorted from blood. The subset here: CD45RA+ positively selected. The CDR3 DNA follows: TGTGCCAGCGGGACAATGAACACTGAAGCTTTCTTT. Amino acid sequence: CASGTMNTEAFF. The variable domain in full, completed from reference TRBV11-2 and TRBJ1-1, reads EAGVAQSPRYKIIEKRQSVAFWCNPISGHATLYWYQQILGQGPKLLIQFQNNGVVDDSQLPKDRFSAERLKGVDSTLKIQPAKLEDSAVYLCASGTMNTEAFFGQGTRLTVV.